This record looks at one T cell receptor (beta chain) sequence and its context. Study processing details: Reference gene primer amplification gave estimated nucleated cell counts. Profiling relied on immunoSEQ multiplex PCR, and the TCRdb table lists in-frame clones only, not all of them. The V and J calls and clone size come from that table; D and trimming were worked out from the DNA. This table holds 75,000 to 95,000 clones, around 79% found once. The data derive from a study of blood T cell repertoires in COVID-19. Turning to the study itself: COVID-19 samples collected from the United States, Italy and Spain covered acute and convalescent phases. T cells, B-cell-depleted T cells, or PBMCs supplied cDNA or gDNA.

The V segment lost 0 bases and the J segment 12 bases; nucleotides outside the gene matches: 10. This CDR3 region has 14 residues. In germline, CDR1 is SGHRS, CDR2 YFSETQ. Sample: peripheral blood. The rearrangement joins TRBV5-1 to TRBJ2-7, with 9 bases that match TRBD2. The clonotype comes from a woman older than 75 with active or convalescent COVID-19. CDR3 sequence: CASSLASSGALPYF. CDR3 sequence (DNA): TGCGCCAGCAGCTTGGCCTCTAGCGGGGCCTTGCCGTACTTC.